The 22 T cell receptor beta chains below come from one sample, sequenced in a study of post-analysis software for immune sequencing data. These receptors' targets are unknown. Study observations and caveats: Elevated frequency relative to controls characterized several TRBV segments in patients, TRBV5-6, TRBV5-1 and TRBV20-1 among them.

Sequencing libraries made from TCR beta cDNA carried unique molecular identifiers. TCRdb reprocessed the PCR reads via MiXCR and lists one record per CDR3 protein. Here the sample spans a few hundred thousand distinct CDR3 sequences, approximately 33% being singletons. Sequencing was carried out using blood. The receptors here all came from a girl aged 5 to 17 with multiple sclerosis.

CDR3 loop: CASSQAGYQETQYF. CDR3 nucleotides: TGTGCCAGCAGCCAAGCGGGGTACCAAGAGACCCAGTACTTC. V and J are TRBV3-1 and TRBJ2-5; maybe TRBD2 (5 bases). V lost 1 base and J 0 bases, leaving 6 bases between the germline ends. From germline, CDR1 is LGHDT and CDR2 YNNKEL (reference sequence). The CDR3 covers 14 residues.

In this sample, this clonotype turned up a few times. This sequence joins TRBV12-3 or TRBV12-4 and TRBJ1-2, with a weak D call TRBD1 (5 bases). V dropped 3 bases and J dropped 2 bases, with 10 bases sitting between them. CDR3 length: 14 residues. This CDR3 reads CASSLEGLNYGYTF. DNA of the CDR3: TGTGCCAGCAGTTTGGAGGGACTGAACTATGGCTACACCTTC.

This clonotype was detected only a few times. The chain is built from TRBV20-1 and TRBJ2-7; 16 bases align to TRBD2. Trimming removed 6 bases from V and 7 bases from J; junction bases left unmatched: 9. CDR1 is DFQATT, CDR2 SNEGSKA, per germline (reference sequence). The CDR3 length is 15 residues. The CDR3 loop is CSALSGTSGGGEQYF. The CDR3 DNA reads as TGCAGTGCCTTAAGTGGGACTAGCGGGGGGGGAGAGCAGTACTTC.

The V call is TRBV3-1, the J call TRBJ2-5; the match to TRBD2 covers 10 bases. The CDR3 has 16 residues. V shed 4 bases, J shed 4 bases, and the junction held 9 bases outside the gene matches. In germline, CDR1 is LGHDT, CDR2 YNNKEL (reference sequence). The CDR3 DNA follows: TGTGCCAGCAGCCTACTCAGCGGGAGGGGTAGAGAGACCCAGTACTTC. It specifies CASSLLSGRGRETQYF.

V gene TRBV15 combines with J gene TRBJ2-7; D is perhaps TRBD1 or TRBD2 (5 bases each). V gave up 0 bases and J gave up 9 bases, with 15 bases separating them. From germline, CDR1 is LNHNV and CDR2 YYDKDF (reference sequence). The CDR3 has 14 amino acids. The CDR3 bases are TGTGCCACCAGCAGAGACCGGGGCCATTGGGGGCAGTACTTC. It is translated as CATSRDRGHWGQYF.

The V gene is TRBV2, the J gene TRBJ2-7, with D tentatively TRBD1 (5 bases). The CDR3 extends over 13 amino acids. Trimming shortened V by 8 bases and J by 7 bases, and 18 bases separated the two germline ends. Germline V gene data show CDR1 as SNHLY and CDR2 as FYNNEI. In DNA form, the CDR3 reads TGTGCCAGCCACGAAAGGGGCACCGGGGAGCAGTACTTC. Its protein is CASHERGTGEQYF.

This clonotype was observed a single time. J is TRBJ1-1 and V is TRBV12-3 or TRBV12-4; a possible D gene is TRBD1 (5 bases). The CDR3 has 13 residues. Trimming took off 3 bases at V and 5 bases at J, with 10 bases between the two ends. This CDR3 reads CASSLGGKTEAFF. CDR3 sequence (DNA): TGTGCCAGCAGTTTGGGGGGGAAAACTGAAGCTTTCTTT.

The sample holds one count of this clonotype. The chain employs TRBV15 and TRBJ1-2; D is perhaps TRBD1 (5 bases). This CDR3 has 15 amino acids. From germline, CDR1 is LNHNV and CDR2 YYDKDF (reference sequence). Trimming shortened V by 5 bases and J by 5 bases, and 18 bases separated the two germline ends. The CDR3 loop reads CATSPLTGLRYGYTF. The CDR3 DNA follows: TGTGCCACCAGCCCGTTAACGGGGCTAAGATATGGCTACACCTTC.

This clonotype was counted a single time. CDR3 sequence (DNA): TGCGCCAGCAGCTTGGCCAACGGGGGGGCCTACAATGAGCAGTTCTTC. Its protein is CASSLANGGAYNEQFF. The chain couples TRBV5-1 to TRBJ2-1, with 8 bases matching TRBD2. With V trimmed by 0 bases and J by 2 bases, 4 bases remained unmatched. CDR1 and CDR2 (germline): SGHRS, YFSETQ. This CDR3 region has 16 residues.

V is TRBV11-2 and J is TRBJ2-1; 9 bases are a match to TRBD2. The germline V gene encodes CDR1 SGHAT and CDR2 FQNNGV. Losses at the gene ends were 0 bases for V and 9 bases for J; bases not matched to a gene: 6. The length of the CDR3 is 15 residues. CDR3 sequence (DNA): TGTGCCAGCAGCTTAGAAGGACTAGCGAAAGGTGAGCAGTTCTTC. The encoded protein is CASSLEGLAKGEQFF.

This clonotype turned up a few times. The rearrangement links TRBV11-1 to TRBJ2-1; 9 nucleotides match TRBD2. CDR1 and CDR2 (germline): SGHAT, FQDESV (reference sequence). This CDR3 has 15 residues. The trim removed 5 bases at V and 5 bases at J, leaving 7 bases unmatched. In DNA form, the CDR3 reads TGTGCCAGCAGCCAGAGGAGACTAGCGGACAATGAGCAGTTCTTC. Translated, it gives CASSQRRLADNEQFF. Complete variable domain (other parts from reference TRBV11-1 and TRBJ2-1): EAEVAQSPRYKITEKSQAVAFWCDPISGHATLYWYRQILGQGPELLVQFQDESVVDDSQLPKDRFSAERLKGVDSTLKIQPAELGDSAMYLCASSQRRLADNEQFFGPGTRLTVL.

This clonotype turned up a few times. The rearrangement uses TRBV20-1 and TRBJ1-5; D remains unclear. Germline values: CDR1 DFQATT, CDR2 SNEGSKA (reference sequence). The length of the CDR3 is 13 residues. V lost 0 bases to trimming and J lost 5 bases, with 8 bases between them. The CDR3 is CSARDTGDQPQHF. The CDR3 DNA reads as TGCAGTGCTAGAGATACCGGGGATCAGCCCCAGCATTTT.

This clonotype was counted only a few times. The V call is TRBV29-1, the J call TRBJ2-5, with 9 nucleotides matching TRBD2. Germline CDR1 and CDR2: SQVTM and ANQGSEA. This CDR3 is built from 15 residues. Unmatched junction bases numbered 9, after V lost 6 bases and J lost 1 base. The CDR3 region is CSVGGERGAQETQYF. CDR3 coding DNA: TGCAGCGTGGGAGGCGAGCGGGGGGCCCAAGAGACCCAGTACTTC.

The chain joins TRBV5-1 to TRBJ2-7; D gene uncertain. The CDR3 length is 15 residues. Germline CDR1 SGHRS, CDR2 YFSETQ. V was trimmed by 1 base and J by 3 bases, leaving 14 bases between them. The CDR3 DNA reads TGCGCCAGCAGCTTGTCCGGTATAGTTAACTACGAGCAGTACTTC. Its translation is CASSLSGIVNYEQYF.

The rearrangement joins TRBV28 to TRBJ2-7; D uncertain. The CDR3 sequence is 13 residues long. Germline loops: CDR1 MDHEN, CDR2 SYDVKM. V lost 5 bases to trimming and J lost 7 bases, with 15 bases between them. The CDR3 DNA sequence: TGTGCCAGCAGTCCAGACCGTCTCCGGGAGCAGTACTTC. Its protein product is CASSPDRLREQYF.

The CDR3 protein is CASSFRLGRNGYTF. The CDR3 DNA follows: TGTGCCAGCAGTTTTAGATTGGGGCGGAATGGCTACACCTTC. The chain employs TRBV12-3 or TRBV12-4 and TRBJ1-2; TRBD1 is a possible D gene (5 bases). With 3 bases removed from V and 6 bases from J, the gap between germline ends came to 14 bases. The CDR3 length is 14 residues.

As DNA, the CDR3 is TGTGCCAGCTCACCACGGCAACTAGGGGGACAGAGTTCACCCCTCCACTTT. This gives the protein CASSPRQLGGQSSPLHF. The V gene is TRBV18, the J gene TRBJ1-6; 7 bases are a match to TRBD1. The V and J ends lost 1 base and 9 bases, in that order; junction bases with no gene match: 12. This CDR3 is 17 amino acids long. Germline V CDR1 and CDR2: KGHSH, LQKENI.

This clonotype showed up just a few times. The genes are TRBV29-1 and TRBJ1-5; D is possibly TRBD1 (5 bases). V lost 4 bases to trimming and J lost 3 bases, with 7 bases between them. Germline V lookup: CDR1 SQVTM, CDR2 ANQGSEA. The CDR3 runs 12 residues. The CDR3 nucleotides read TGCAGCGTTGGGGGGGTCAATCAGCCCCAGCATTTT. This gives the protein CSVGGVNQPQHF.

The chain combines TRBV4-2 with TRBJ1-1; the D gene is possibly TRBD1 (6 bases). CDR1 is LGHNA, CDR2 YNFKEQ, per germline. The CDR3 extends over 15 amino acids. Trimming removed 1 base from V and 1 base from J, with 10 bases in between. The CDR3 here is CASSQGARGNTEAFF. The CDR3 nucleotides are TGTGCCAGCAGCCAAGGCGCCAGGGGGAACACTGAAGCTTTCTTT.

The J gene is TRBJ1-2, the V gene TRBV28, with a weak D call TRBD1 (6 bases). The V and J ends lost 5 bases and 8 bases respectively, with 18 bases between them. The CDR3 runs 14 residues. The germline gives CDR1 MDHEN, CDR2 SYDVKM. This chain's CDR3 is CASSPGDTSRGYTF. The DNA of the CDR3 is TGTGCCAGCAGTCCCGGGGACACTTCGAGGGGCTACACCTTC.

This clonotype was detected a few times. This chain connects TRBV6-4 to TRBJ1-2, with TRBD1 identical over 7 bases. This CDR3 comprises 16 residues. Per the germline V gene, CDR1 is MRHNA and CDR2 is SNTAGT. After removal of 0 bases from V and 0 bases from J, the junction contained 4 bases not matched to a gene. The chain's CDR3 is CASSDSSRGTNYGYTF. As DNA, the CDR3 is TGTGCCAGCAGTGACTCGAGCAGGGGGACTAACTATGGCTACACCTTC.

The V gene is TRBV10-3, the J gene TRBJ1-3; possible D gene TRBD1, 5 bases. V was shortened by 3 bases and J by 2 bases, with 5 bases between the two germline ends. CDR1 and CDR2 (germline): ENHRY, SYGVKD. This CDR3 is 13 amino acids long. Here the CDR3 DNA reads TGTGCCATCAGTGACAGGGCTGGAAACACCATATATTTT. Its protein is CAISDRAGNTIYF.